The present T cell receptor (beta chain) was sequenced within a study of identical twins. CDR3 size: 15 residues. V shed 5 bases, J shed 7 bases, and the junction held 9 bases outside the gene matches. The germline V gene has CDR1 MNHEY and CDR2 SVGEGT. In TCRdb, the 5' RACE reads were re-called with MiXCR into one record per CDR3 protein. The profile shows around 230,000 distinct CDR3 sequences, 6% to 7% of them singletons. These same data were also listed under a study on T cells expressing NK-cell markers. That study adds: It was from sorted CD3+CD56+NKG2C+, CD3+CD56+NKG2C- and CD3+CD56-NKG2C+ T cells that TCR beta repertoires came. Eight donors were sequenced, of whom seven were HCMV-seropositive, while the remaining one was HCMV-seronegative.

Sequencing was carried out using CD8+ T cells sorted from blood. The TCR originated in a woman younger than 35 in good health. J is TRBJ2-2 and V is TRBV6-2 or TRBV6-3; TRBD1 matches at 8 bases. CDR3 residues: CASSGSGGADGELFF. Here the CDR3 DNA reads TGTGCCAGCAGTGGTTCAGGGGGCGCGGACGGGGAGCTGTTTTTT.